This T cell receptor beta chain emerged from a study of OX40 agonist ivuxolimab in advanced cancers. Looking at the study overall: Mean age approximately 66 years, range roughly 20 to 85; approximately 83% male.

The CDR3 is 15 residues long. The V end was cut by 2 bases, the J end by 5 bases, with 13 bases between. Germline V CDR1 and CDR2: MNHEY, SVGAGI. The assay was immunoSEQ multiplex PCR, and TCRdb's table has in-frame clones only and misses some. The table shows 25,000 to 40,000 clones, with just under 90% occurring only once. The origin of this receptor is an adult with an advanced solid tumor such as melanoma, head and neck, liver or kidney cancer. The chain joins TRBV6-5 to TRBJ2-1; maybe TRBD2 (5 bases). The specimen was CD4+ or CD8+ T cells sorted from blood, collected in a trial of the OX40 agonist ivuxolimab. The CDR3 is CASSYRSGNHNEQFF. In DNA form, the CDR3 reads TGTGCCAGCAGTTACAGGAGCGGCAATCACAATGAGCAGTTCTTC.